The present TCR beta chain was sequenced within a study of T cells in Graves' hyperthyroidism and ophthalmopathy. Study details: Initial diagnosis, before any treatment, was when peripheral blood was collected.

Patients were excluded because of uncontrolled infection, other autoimmune disease, pregnancy or lactation. Regions amplified from RNA transcripts were the TCR beta CDR3 regions. Initially, a first-round RT-PCR of the TCR CDR3 employed the HTBI primer set. TCRdb called the multiplex PCR reads again in MiXCR, with one record for every CDR3 protein. The sample has approximately 330,000 distinct CDR3 sequences; approximately 14% are singletons. For this clonotype: Its antigen is still unknown.

The CDR3 totals 15 residues. With 4 bases removed from V and 4 bases from J, the gap between germline ends came to 15 bases. The germline V gene encodes CDR1 LNHNV and CDR2 YYDKDF (reference sequence). Study-wide results and limits: The blood repertoire included most of the expanded thyroid clonotypes above 0.001. The model forecast ophthalmopathy, anticipating it by a median about 7 months before onset.

Sequenced sample: blood. The V gene is TRBV15, the J gene TRBJ2-3, with D perhaps matching TRBD1 or TRBD2 (7 bases each). The TCR was taken from a woman in her 40s with Graves' ophthalmopathy. CDR3: CATSTDQGGADTQYF. The CDR3 bases are TGTGCCACCAGCACCGACCAGGGGGGGGCAGATACGCAGTATTTT.